This is a list of T cell receptor beta chains from one sample in a study of T cell changes during pregnancy in multiple sclerosis. Clones were read by immunoSEQ multiplex PCR, and TCRdb kept only the in-frame ones, dropping some. The sample carries 75,000 to 95,000 clones, roughly 93% recorded once. This material consisted of peripheral blood, taken in the second trimester of pregnancy. All receptors come from a female donor with multiple sclerosis, enrolled in a pregnancy study. Both conserved end residues are part of each CDR3. Fields, in order: J gene, V gene, D gene, CDR3 protein, CDR3 DNA. The D gene is left open where the match is weak.

TRBJ2-1 | TRBV4-1 | . | CASSQVPPPGYNEQFF | TGCGCCAGCAGCCAAGTTCCGCCCCCCGGGTACAATGAGCAGTTCTTC
TRBJ2-5 | TRBV19 | TRBD2 | CASSITSGRETQYF | TGTGCCAGTAGTATTACTAGCGGCCGGGAGACCCAGTACTTC
TRBJ2-5 | TRBV12-5 | TRBD1 | CASGFAVTQGAVQETQYF | TGTGCTAGTGGTTTCGCTGTCACTCAGGGGGCCGTCCAAGAGACCCAGTACTTC
TRBJ2-3 | TRBV9 | TRBD2 | CASSVEVVGGATDTQYF | TGTGCCAGCAGCGTAGAGGTAGTCGGGGGGGCAACAGATACGCAGTATTTT
TRBJ2-7 | TRBV4-1 | . | CASSQEVWDIYEQYF | TGCGCCAGCAGCCAAGAAGTTTGGGACATCTACGAGCAGTACTTC
TRBJ2-1 | TRBV7-9 | . | CASSPGGYNEQFF | TGTGCCAGCAGCCCCGGTGGCTACAATGAGCAGTTCTTC
TRBJ1-2 | TRBV7-9 | . | CASSLLDSINYGYTF | TGTGCCAGCAGCTTACTGGACAGCATTAACTATGGCTACACCTTC
TRBJ1-2 | TRBV2 | . | CASSDRGYGYTF | TGTGCCAGCAGCGACCGGGGATATGGCTACACCTTC
TRBJ1-1 | TRBV18 | TRBD1 | CASSTDRGGEAFF | TGTGCCAGCTCAACCGACAGGGGCGGGGAAGCTTTCTTT
TRBJ1-2 | TRBV4-2 | . | CASSQDASLTNYGYTF | TGTGCCAGCAGCCAAGATGCGTCATTGACAAACTATGGCTACACCTTC